The TCR beta chain under discussion was sequenced for a study of vaccination and CD4 T cells after COVID-19. Study information: Participants were given two doses of BNT162b2 or mRNA-1273 vaccine.

Treatment noted: approximately 11-day PBMC culture with coronavirus spike peptide pools or control peptides (ViraFEST assay). As concerns this clonotype: Its antigen is as yet unknown.

Trimming removed 1 base from V and 5 bases from J, with 5 bases in between. CDR3 length equals 12 residues. The germline V gene encodes CDR1 SGHTA and CDR2 FQGNSA. CD4+ T cells that had been cultured provided DNA sequenced with the Oncomine TCR Beta short-read assay. Cultured CD4+ T cells were the source of extracted genomic DNA. TCRdb called the PCR reads again in MiXCR, with one record for every CDR3 protein. Seen here are roughly 18,000 distinct CDR3 sequences, about 45% observed once, and the top ten hold 7.2%. The V and J genes are TRBV7-2 and TRBJ2-5; D is undetermined. The clonotype originates from a human donor who had recovered from COVID-19. The sample here was CD4+ T cells from blood, cultured in vitro, taken after SARS-CoV-2 vaccination. The CDR3: CASSLVLETQYF. CDR3 bases: TGTGCCAGCAGCTTAGTACTGGAGACCCAGTACTTC.